This T cell receptor beta chain was captured in a study of blood T cells in healthy people across ages. Study observations and caveats: Naive and antigen-experienced cells were not separated, limiting conclusive comparison.

For every donor, a draw yielded 9.5 to 10 milliliters of peripheral blood. Per germline, CDR1 KGHSH and CDR2 LQKENI. The CDR3 consists of 13 residues. V shed 5 bases and J shed 2 bases, with 9 bases lying between them. This clonotype was counted many times. Its antigen is not known. Primed by a sample-barcoded 5' primer and a J-beta primer mix, a second PCR proceeded for about 6 to 11 cycles. TCRdb redid the calling of the 5' RACE reads with MiXCR, one entry per CDR3 protein. In the table there are 900,000 to 950,000 distinct CDR3 sequences, approximately 32% of which are singletons. Another study also made use of these data, one on T cells of mothers and their children.

The chain employs TRBV18 and TRBJ2-5; D unclear. The sequencing input was blood. The source of this sequence is a woman in her 40s in good health. The chain's CDR3 is CASSYRLQETQYF. The DNA for the CDR3 is TGTGCCAGCTCATACCGGCTTCAAGAGACCCAGTACTTC.